This TCR beta chain was recovered during a study of patients and donors after allogeneic stem cell transplantation. Via MiXCR, TCRdb re-called the RT-PCR reads, giving one row per CDR3 protein. The table shows about 410,000 distinct CDR3 sequences, with around 15% occurring only once. CDR3 length: 16 residues. V was shortened by 2 bases and J by 8 bases, with 19 bases between the two germline ends. Germline loops: CDR1 SEHNR, CDR2 FQNEAQ (reference sequence). This chain connects TRBV7-9 to TRBJ2-1; D remains ambiguous. The receptor was isolated from a human donor who was either an allogeneic HSCT recipient or a stem cell or donor lymphocyte infusion donor (not recorded which). It is not recorded whose cells these are; they may come from a transplant donor. Material: blood, either unsorted or a sorted T cell fraction (not recorded which). DNA of the CDR3: TGTGCCAGCAGCTTATTATTGCGACCAAATGGGGATGAGCAGTTCTTC. It translates to CASSLLLRPNGDEQFF.